This T cell receptor (beta chain) comes out of a study of neurological immune-mediated disorders. The unsorted libraries originated from 2 million PBMCs kept at -80 C. About this clonotype: Its antigen is not identified.

Trimming took off 6 bases at V and 2 bases at J, with 11 bases between the two ends. There are 14 residues in the CDR3. Germline values: CDR1 LGHDT, CDR2 YNNKEL (reference sequence). Overall study results and limits: It was HTLV-1-associated myelopathy that showed the most TCR clonal expansion, while multiple sclerosis showed the least, falling below healthy controls.

Using its own MiXCR run on the 5' RACE reads, TCRdb lists one record per CDR3 protein. Of more than 70,000 distinct CDR3 sequences listed, 17% were seen once; the top ten hold 15% to 17%. The sequence came from a woman aged 40 to 55 in good health. The sequenced material came from PBMCs. The chain links TRBV3-1 to TRBJ2-1; perhaps TRBD1 as D (6 bases). CDR3 nucleotides: TGTGCCAGCAGTGTACGGGACACCTACAATGAGCAGTTCTTC. Translated, it gives CASSVRDTYNEQFF.